These T cell receptor beta chains were read from a single sample in a study of Graves' ophthalmopathy and Graves' hyperthyroidism. TCRdb re-derived calls from the multiplex PCR reads in MiXCR, one entry per CDR3 protein. The table shows over 200,000 distinct CDR3 sequences, with less than 30% occurring only once. Sequenced: peripheral blood. Receptors originate from a man aged 50 to 59 with Graves' ophthalmopathy. Both conserved end residues are part of each CDR3. The D gene is left open where the match is weak. Clone sizes are given selectively: once, few, many, or a class where the clone is expanded.

abundance: many
j_gene: TRBJ1-5
d_gene: TRBD1
v_gene: TRBV28
CDR3aa: CASESGTGNQPQHF
CDR3nt: TGTGCCAGTGAGTCCGGGACAGGCAATCAGCCCCAGCATTTT

abundance: NA
j_gene: TRBJ1-6
d_gene: NA
v_gene: TRBV9
CDR3aa: CASSTRGGQHSPLHF
CDR3nt: TGTGCCAGCAGCACCCGGGGGGGGCAACATTCACCCCTCCACTTT

abundance: NA
j_gene: TRBJ2-7
d_gene: NA
v_gene: TRBV28
CDR3aa: CASPWGTEDYEQYF
CDR3nt: TGTGCCAGCCCATGGGGCACAGAGGACTACGAGCAGTACTTC

abundance: many
j_gene: TRBJ2-5
d_gene: NA
v_gene: TRBV29-1
CDR3aa: CSVEEGGTGETQYF
CDR3nt: TGCAGCGTTGAAGAGGGGGGAACCGGAGAGACCCAGTACTTC

abundance: few
j_gene: TRBJ2-2
d_gene: NA
v_gene: TRBV14
CDR3aa: CASRDSRKLKNTEELFF
CDR3nt: TGTGCCAGCAGGGACTCCAGGAAACTAAAGAACACCGAGGAGCTGTTTTTT

abundance: once
j_gene: TRBJ2-5
d_gene: TRBD1
v_gene: TRBV24-1
CDR3aa: CATSDTDRGRQTQYF
CDR3nt: TGTGCCACCAGTGACACGGACAGGGGGCGACAGACCCAGTACTTC

abundance: NA
j_gene: TRBJ2-5
d_gene: NA
v_gene: TRBV11-3
CDR3aa: CASSLDSGGVPQETQYF
CDR3nt: TGTGCCAGCAGCTTAGATAGCGGAGGGGTCCCCCAAGAGACCCAGTACTTC

abundance: many
j_gene: TRBJ2-7
d_gene: NA
v_gene: TRBV12-3/TRBV12-4
CDR3aa: CASSLGDRGVRSYEQYF
CDR3nt: TGTGCCAGCAGTTTGGGGGATAGAGGGGTCCGGTCCTACGAGCAGTACTTC

abundance: many
j_gene: TRBJ2-7
d_gene: TRBD2
v_gene: TRBV7-8
CDR3aa: CASSLITSGRAYEQYF
CDR3nt: TGTGCCAGCAGCTTAATCACTAGCGGACGAGCCTACGAGCAGTACTTC

abundance: few
j_gene: TRBJ2-7
d_gene: NA
v_gene: TRBV28
CDR3aa: CASSFPLAKGGGYEQYF
CDR3nt: TGTGCCAGCAGTTTTCCTCTAGCTAAGGGAGGGGGCTACGAGCAGTACTTC

abundance: few
j_gene: TRBJ2-7
d_gene: TRBD2
v_gene: TRBV11-2
CDR3aa: CASSKSSGLAGGPVDEQYF
CDR3nt: TGTGCCAGCAGCAAATCCTCGGGACTAGCGGGAGGGCCGGTAGACGAGCAGTACTTC

abundance: NA
j_gene: TRBJ1-1
d_gene: NA
v_gene: TRBV2
CDR3aa: CASSDRRVNTEAFF
CDR3nt: TGTGCCAGCAGCGACCGCCGGGTAAACACTGAAGCTTTCTTT

abundance: many
j_gene: TRBJ1-5
d_gene: TRBD1
v_gene: TRBV28
CDR3aa: CASMEGVRRGYQPQHF
CDR3nt: TGTGCCAGCATGGAAGGGGTTCGCAGGGGGTATCAGCCCCAGCATTTT

abundance: many
j_gene: TRBJ2-7
d_gene: TRBD2
v_gene: TRBV28
CDR3aa: CASSPRGGPRYYEQYF
CDR3nt: TGTGCCAGCAGTCCCCGGGGGGGACCGCGATACTACGAGCAGTACTTC

abundance: NA
j_gene: TRBJ1-2
d_gene: NA
v_gene: TRBV28
CDR3aa: CASSSGGNGYTF
CDR3nt: TGTGCCAGCAGTTCCGGGGGAAATGGCTACACCTTC

abundance: many
j_gene: TRBJ2-5
d_gene: NA
v_gene: TRBV7-9
CDR3aa: CASSFPASRLQETQYF
CDR3nt: TGTGCCAGCAGCTTCCCGGCTAGCCGACTCCAAGAGACCCAGTACTTC

abundance: many
j_gene: TRBJ2-2
d_gene: NA
v_gene: TRBV12-3/TRBV12-4
CDR3aa: CATETQGGTGELFF
CDR3nt: TGTGCCACCGAAACGCAGGGCGGCACGGGGGAGCTGTTTTTT

abundance: NA
j_gene: TRBJ1-1
d_gene: NA
v_gene: TRBV6-5
CDR3aa: CASSYSTAMNTEAFF
CDR3nt: TGTGCCAGCAGTTACTCGACGGCGATGAACACTGAAGCTTTCTTT

abundance: many
j_gene: TRBJ1-1
d_gene: NA
v_gene: TRBV28
CDR3aa: CASSSQEIAFF
CDR3nt: TGTGCCAGCAGTTCTCAGGAAATAGCTTTCTTT

abundance: NA
j_gene: TRBJ2-7
d_gene: TRBD2
v_gene: TRBV20-1
CDR3aa: CSARRGLAGAALRVEQYF
CDR3nt: TGCAGTGCTAGACGGGGACTAGCGGGAGCGGCCTTACGTGTGGAGCAGTACTTC

abundance: NA
j_gene: TRBJ1-1
d_gene: NA
v_gene: TRBV12-3/TRBV12-4
CDR3aa: CASSLDEGTEAFF
CDR3nt: TGTGCCAGCAGTTTAGATGAGGGCACTGAAGCTTTCTTT

abundance: many
j_gene: TRBJ2-4
d_gene: NA
v_gene: TRBV12-3/TRBV12-4
CDR3aa: CASASYDGAKNIQYF
CDR3nt: TGTGCCAGCGCATCTTACGACGGGGCCAAAAACATTCAGTACTTC

abundance: few
j_gene: TRBJ2-7
d_gene: NA
v_gene: TRBV2
CDR3aa: CASSEPRSAYEQYF
CDR3nt: TGTGCCAGCAGTGAACCGCGGTCCGCCTACGAGCAGTACTTC

abundance: many
j_gene: TRBJ2-7
d_gene: TRBD2
v_gene: TRBV28
CDR3aa: CASSLLSSGGGYYEQYF
CDR3nt: TGTGCCAGCAGTTTATTATCCTCCGGGGGGGGATACTACGAGCAATACTTC

abundance: NA
j_gene: TRBJ1-1
d_gene: NA
v_gene: TRBV6-1
CDR3aa: CASRGVLNTEAFF
CDR3nt: TGTGCCAGCAGAGGGGTCCTGAACACTGAAGCTTTCTTT